This T cell receptor (beta chain) came from a study of blood T cell repertoires in COVID-19. In the study overall: Both acute and convalescent COVID-19 samples were obtained from the United States, Italy and Spain. Sample material is recorded as cDNA or gDNA derived from T cells, B-cell-depleted T cells, or PBMCs.

Per the authors' pipeline: Scientists estimated how many nucleated cells there were by amplifying reference gene primers. Repertoires were generated with immunoSEQ multiplex PCR, while TCRdb's copy carries only in-frame clones and drops some. The DNA was the basis for D and trimming; V, J and clone size are from that table. The data show 50,000 to 75,000 clones, approximately 94% seen once. The length of the CDR3 is 15 residues. The trim removed 6 bases at V and 4 bases at J, leaving 4 bases unmatched. The germline V gene has CDR1 SEHNR and CDR2 FQNEAQ (reference sequence). Sequenced material: peripheral blood. The chain employs TRBV7-9 and TRBJ2-3; TRBD2 aligns across 13 bases. The sequence was collected from a man between 65 and 85 years old with active COVID-19. The CDR3 protein is CASRGLAGRSDTQYF. CDR3 sequence (DNA): TGTGCCAGCAGGGGACTAGCGGGGAGATCAGATACGCAGTATTTT.